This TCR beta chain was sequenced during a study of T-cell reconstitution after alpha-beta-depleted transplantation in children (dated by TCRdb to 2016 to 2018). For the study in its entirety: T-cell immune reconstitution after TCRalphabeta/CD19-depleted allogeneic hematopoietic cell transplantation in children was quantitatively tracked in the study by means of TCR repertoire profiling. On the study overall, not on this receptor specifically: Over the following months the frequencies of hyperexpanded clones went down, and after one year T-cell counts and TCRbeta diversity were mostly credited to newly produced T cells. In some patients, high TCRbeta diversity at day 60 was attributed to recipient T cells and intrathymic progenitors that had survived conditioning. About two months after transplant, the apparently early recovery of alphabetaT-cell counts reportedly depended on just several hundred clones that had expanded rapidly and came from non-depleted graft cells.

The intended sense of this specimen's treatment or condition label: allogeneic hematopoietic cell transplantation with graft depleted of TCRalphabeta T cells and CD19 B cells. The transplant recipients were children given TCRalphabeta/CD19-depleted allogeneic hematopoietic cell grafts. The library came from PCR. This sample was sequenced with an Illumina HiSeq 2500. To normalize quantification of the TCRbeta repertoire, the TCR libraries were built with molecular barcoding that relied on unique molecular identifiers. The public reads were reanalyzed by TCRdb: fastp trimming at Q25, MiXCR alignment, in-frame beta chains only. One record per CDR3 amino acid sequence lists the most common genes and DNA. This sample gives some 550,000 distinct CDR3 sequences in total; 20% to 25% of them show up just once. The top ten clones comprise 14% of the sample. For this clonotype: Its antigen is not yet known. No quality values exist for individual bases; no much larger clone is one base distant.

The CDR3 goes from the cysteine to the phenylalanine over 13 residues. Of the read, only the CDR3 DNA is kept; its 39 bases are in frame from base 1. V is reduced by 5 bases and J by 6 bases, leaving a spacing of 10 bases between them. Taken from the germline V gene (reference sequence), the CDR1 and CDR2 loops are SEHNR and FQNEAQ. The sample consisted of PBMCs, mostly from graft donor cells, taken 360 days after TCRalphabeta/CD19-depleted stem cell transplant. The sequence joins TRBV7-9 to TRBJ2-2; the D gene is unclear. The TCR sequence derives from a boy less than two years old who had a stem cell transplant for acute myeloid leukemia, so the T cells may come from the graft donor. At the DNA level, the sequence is TGTGCCAGCAGCCCATCCACGGCCGGGGAGCTGTTTTTT. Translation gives CASSPSTAGELFF.